These 13 T cell receptor beta chains came from one sample sequenced in a study of T cell responses to AZD1222 COVID-19 vaccine. Sequenced by immunoSEQ multiplex PCR; TCRdb stores in-frame clones only, minus some. The table includes nearly 110,000 clones, around nine tenths detected once. Sequenced here: peripheral blood, sampled 28 days after the second AZD1222 dose. The receptors derive from an adult who received the AZD1222 COVID-19 vaccine.

This clone occurred a few times. The genes are TRBV14 and TRBJ1-2; D may be TRBD1 (5 bases). The CDR3 runs to 16 residues. Trimming left V 4 bases short and J 7 bases short, with 22 bases between. Germline V lookup: CDR1 SGHDN, CDR2 FVKESK. In nucleotides, the CDR3 is TGTGCCAGCAGCCTAATGGGGACTACTTTTAGCTCTGGCTACACCTTC. Translation: CASSLMGTTFSSGYTF.

This clone showed up many times. V usage is TRBV6-5 and J usage is TRBJ2-2, with unresolved D. With 6 bases removed from V and 5 bases from J, the gap between germline ends came to 13 bases. Germline loops: CDR1 MNHEY, CDR2 SVGAGI. This CDR3 is built from 14 residues. DNA for the CDR3: TGTGCCAGCAGCTCGCGACCCGAAACCGGGGAGCTGTTTTTT. Protein sequence: CASSSRPETGELFF.

This chain links TRBV6-2 or TRBV6-3 with TRBJ2-5; no firm D call. The germline V gene has CDR1 MNHEY and CDR2 SVGEGT. The CDR3 sequence is 14 residues long. The V and J ends lost 2 bases and 0 bases respectively, with 7 bases between them. CDR3 loop: CASSYERYQETQYF. The CDR3 nucleotides are TGTGCCAGCAGTTACGAAAGGTACCAAGAGACCCAGTACTTC.

The chain employs TRBV7-8 and TRBJ2-7, with D possibly being TRBD2 (5 bases). CDR1 is SGHVS, CDR2 FQNEAQ, per germline. Trimming pared 5 bases from V and 3 bases from J, leaving 14 bases between. The CDR3 runs to 14 residues. CDR3 sequence: CASSVTDGDYEQYF. The CDR3 DNA reads as TGTGCCAGCAGCGTCACGGACGGGGACTACGAGCAGTACTTC.

The rearrangement uses TRBV5-1 and TRBJ1-1; 8 bases are a match to TRBD1. The V and J ends lost 4 bases and 1 base, in that order; junction bases with no gene match: 6. CDR3 length: 15 residues. Germline loops: CDR1 SGHRS, CDR2 YFSETQ. CDR3 nucleotide sequence: TGCGCCAGCAGCGGACGACAGGGGCCGAACACTGAAGCTTTCTTT. Protein: CASSGRQGPNTEAFF.

The V and J genes are TRBV7-2 and TRBJ1-3, with 10 bases lining up with TRBD1. CDR1 is SGHTA and CDR2 is FQGNSA in the germline V gene. Losses at the gene ends were 5 bases for V and 2 bases for J; bases not matched to a gene: 9. CDR3 length: 17 amino acids. The CDR3 sequence: CASSPRTGGRTGNTIYF. The CDR3 DNA follows: TGTGCCAGCAGCCCCCGGACAGGGGGACGAACTGGAAACACCATATATTTT.

In its sample, this clone was seen once. CDR3 amino acids: CASSGTSGRYNEQFF. CDR3 in DNA: TGTGCCAGCAGTGGGACTAGCGGGCGCTACAATGAGCAGTTCTTC. The chain links TRBV2 to TRBJ2-1; 11 bases map to TRBD2. There are 15 residues in the CDR3. The J segment lost 3 bases and the V segment lost 4 bases, leaving 2 bases of the junction unmatched. Germline assignment: CDR1 SNHLY and CDR2 FYNNEI.

The rearrangement joins TRBV28 to TRBJ2-5; possibly TRBD2 for D (5 bases). CDR1 is MDHEN and CDR2 is SYDVKM in the germline V gene. Trimming shortened V by 4 bases and J by 5 bases, and 14 bases separated the two germline ends. The CDR3 spans 14 residues. The CDR3 here is CASSSRGSGETQYF. As DNA, the CDR3 is TGTGCCAGCAGTTCCCGGGGTTCGGGGGAGACCCAGTACTTC.

This rearrangement joins TRBV5-5 to TRBJ2-3; no reliable D call. The CDR3 is made up of 12 amino acids. The V gene's germline CDR1 is SGHKS and CDR2 YYEKEE (reference sequence). Trimming left V 0 bases short and J 5 bases short, with 4 bases between. The CDR3 loop is CASSLEEDTQYF. The CDR3 DNA follows: TGTGCCAGCAGCTTGGAAGAAGATACGCAGTATTTT.

The rearrangement links TRBV7-2 to TRBJ2-2; perhaps D is TRBD1 or TRBD2 (5 bases each). CDR1 is SGHTA and CDR2 is FQGNSA in the germline V gene. The CDR3 runs 15 residues. The V end lost 5 bases, the J end lost 5 bases, and 15 bases lay between the germline ends. CDR3 nucleotides: TGTGCCAGCAGCAAGAATCAGGGACGGACCGGGGAGCTGTTTTTT. Translated: CASSKNQGRTGELFF.

V and J are TRBV9 and TRBJ1-2; no definite D call. Germline V CDR1 and CDR2: SGDLS, YYNGEE. CDR3 length equals 12 residues. Deletions cut 3 bases from V and 4 bases from J, with 7 bases between. CDR3 DNA: TGTGCCAGCAGCGGGGATGTCTATGGCTACACCTTC. Amino acid sequence: CASSGDVYGYTF.

The chain combines TRBV5-1 with TRBJ2-7, with D perhaps TRBD1 (6 bases). Trimming removed 4 bases from V and 0 bases from J, with 11 bases in between. CDR3 length: 14 residues. Germline assignment: CDR1 SGHRS and CDR2 YFSETQ. The CDR3 spells CASSLGTRSYEQYF. CDR3 sequence (DNA): TGCGCCAGCAGCCTTGGGACACGCTCCTACGAGCAGTACTTC.

The chain has TRBV7-6 and TRBJ2-5; no clear D gene. The germline gives CDR1 SGHVS, CDR2 FNYEAQ. This CDR3 region has 15 residues. V was cut by 5 bases and J by 0 bases, with 13 bases left in between. In nucleotides, the CDR3 is TGTGCCAGCAGCATAAGTCCTAAGTACCAAGAGACCCAGTACTTC. It translates to CASSISPKYQETQYF.